This T cell receptor beta chain stems from a study of cytomegalovirus exposure and HLA in healthy donors. Study results and limitations: Accurate prediction of HLA-A and HLA-B alleles (for most subjects) was reportedly achieved from TCR beta sequences. TCR beta chains associated with HLA were, in a later analysis, more clonally expanded than equally common others. Analyzed later, most CMV-associated TCR beta chains appeared HLA-restricted.

This CDR3 region has 19 residues. CDR1 SGHVS and CDR2 FQNEAQ come from the germline V gene. The PCR contained 60 Vbeta and 13 Jbeta primers. Here immunoSEQ multiplex PCR was the method, and the copy in TCRdb shows in-frame clones only, minus some. The sample includes approximately 100,000 clones, 81% of them seen just once. As to this clone: Its antigen is not known.

J is TRBJ2-5 and V is TRBV7-8, with 10 positions matching TRBD2. The end of the DNA aligns better with TRBJ2-7, so the J call may be wrong. The sequence derives from a woman aged 25-40 years in good health and CMV-seronegative. The sample taken for sequencing was PBMCs. This CDR3 reads CASSFFAAGVSGRAYEQYF. CDR3 nucleotides: TGTGCCAGCAGCTTTTTCGCCGCAGGGGTGAGCGGGAGGGCCTACGAGCAGTACTTC.